This TCR beta chain was identified during a study of shared clonotypes between healthy human individuals. Study-wide results and limits: Estimated richness was generally greater in naive than memory subsets. Sampling covered blood only; tissue repertoires likely differ. Roughly 5% of naive CD4 clonotypes were shared across several donors.

Data came from immunoSEQ multiplex PCR; TCRdb stores just in-frame clones and leaves some out. Of roughly 1.4 million clones listed, 98% to 99% are singletons. As for this clone: The antigen is unknown.

This CDR3 spans 15 amino acids. Germline CDR1 reads MDHEN; CDR2 reads SYDVKM. Trimming removed 3 bases from V and 0 bases from J; junction bases left unmatched: 4. This TCR came from a man aged 30-40 years in good health. Sequences were obtained from naive CD4+ T cells sorted from blood. The subset here: CD45RA+ positively selected. The chain carries TRBV28 and TRBJ2-7, with TRBD1 matching over 8 bases. CDR3 sequence reads: CASSFRDRHSYEQYF. The CDR3 nucleotides read TGTGCCAGCAGTTTCCGGGACAGGCACTCCTACGAGCAGTACTTC.